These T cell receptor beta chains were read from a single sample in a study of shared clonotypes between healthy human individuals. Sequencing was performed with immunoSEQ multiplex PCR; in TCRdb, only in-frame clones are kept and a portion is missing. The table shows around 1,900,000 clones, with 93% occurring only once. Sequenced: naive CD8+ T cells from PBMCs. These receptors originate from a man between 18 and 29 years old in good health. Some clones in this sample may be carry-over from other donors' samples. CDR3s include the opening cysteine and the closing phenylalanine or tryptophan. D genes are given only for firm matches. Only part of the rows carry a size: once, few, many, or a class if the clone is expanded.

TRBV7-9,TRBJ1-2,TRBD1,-,CASSSLQGTSYGYTF,TGTGCCAGCAGCTCCTTACAGGGGACCTCCTATGGCTACACCTTC
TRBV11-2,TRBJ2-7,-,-,CASSGTNRAHEQYF,TGTGCCAGCAGCGGGACCAACAGGGCCCACGAGCAGTACTTC
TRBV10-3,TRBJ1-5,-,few,CAISASGGQPQHF,TGTGCCATCAGCGCTAGCGGGGGACAGCCCCAGCATTTT
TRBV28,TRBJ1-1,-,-,CASSSPDWLVTSDTEAFF,TGTGCCAGCAGTTCCCCGGACTGGCTGGTTACGTCGGACACTGAAGCTTTCTTT
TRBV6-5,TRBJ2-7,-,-,CASTEGEGSYEQYF,TGTGCCAGCACCGAGGGGGAGGGGTCCTACGAGCAGTACTTC
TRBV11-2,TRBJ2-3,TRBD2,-,CASSLSPGGGTDTQYF,TGTGCCAGCAGCTTAAGCCCCGGGGGGGGCACAGATACGCAGTATTTT
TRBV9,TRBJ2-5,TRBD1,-,CASSVEQGPQETQYF,TGTGCCAGCAGCGTAGAACAGGGGCCCCAAGAGACCCAGTACTTC
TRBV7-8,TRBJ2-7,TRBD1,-,CASSLEQGASYEQYF,TGTGCCAGCAGCTTAGAACAGGGGGCCTCCTACGAGCAGTACTTC
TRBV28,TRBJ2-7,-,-,CASLSGSEQYF,TGTGCCAGCCTCTCGGGTTCCGAGCAGTACTTC
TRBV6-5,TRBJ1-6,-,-,CASSDRRGSPLHF,TGTGCCAGCAGTGACAGGAGGGGCTCACCCCTCCACTTT
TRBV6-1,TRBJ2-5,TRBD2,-,CASSEGLAVETQYF,TGTGCCAGCAGTGAAGGGCTAGCGGTAGAGACCCAGTACTTC
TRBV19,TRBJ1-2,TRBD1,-,CASTPGGIFYGYTF,TGTGCCAGTACTCCAGGGGGCATTTTCTATGGCTACACCTTC
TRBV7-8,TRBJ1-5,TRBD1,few,CASSSTGGYQPQHF,TGTGCCAGCAGCTCGACAGGGGGCTACCAGCCCCAGCATTTT
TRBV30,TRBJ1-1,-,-,CAWSVTGTEAFF,TGTGCCTGGAGTGTTACGGGGACTGAAGCTTTCTTT
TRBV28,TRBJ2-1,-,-,CASSLEGSYNEQFF,TGTGCCAGCAGTTTAGAGGGCTCCTACAATGAGCAGTTCTTC
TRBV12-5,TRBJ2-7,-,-,CASGPVGTNRDTYEQYF,TGTGCTAGTGGTCCAGTTGGGACGAATAGGGACACCTACGAGCAGTACTTC
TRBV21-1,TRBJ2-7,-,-,CASSKGWQVKENYEQYF,TGTGCCAGCAGCAAGGGATGGCAGGTAAAGGAAAACTACGAGCAGTACTTC
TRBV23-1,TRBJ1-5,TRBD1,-,CATLSTGGRQPQHF,TGCGCCACCCTATCGACAGGGGGCAGACAGCCCCAGCATTTT
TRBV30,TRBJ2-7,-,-,CAWSYTDSTYEQYF,TGTGCCTGGAGTTATACCGACAGCACCTACGAGCAGTACTTC
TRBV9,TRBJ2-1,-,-,CASSALGWESDEQFF,TGTGCCAGCAGCGCACTGGGGTGGGAATCAGATGAGCAGTTCTTC
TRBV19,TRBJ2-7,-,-,CASQTRAGYYEQYF,TGTGCCAGCCAGACTCGAGCGGGTTACTACGAGCAGTACTTC
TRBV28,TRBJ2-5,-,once,CASSFRGQQETQYF,TGTGCCAGCAGTTTTCGGGGGCAGCAAGAGACCCAGTACTTC
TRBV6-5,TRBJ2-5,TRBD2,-,CASSSFLAGTQETQYF,TGTGCCAGCAGTTCCTTTTTAGCGGGGACTCAAGAGACCCAGTACTTC
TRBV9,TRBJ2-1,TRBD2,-,CASSGSGGLYNEQFF,TGTGCCAGCAGCGGTAGCGGGGGCCTATACAATGAGCAGTTCTTC
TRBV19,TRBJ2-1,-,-,CASRTDNEQFF,TGTGCCAGTAGGACCGACAATGAGCAGTTCTTC
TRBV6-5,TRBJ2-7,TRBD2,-,CASSFASGSTYEQYF,TGTGCCAGCAGTTTCGCTAGCGGGAGTACCTACGAGCAGTACTTC
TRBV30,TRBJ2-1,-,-,CAWSTSYNEQFF,TGTGCCTGGAGCACTTCATACAATGAGCAGTTCTTC
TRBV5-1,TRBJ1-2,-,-,CASSSNSQRGTNYGYTF,TGCGCCAGCAGCTCCAATTCTCAACGGGGTACTAACTATGGCTACACCTTC
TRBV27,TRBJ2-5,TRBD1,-,CASSSGQGPPRETQYF,TGTGCCAGCAGTTCGGGACAGGGTCCCCCCCGAGAGACCCAGTACTTC
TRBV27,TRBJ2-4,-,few,CASSYGGKNIQYF,TGTGCCAGCAGTTACGGGGGCAAAAACATTCAGTACTTC
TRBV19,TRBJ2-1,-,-,CASSILAGPGNEQFF,TGTGCCAGTAGTATCTTGGCGGGCCCAGGGAATGAGCAGTTCTTC
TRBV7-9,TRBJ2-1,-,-,CASSSRGVGDIQFF,TGTGCCAGCAGCTCCCGTGGGGTGGGGGACATCCAGTTCTTC
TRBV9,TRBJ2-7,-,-,CASSVGGSPYEQYF,TGTGCCAGCAGCGTAGGGGGCAGCCCCTACGAGCAGTACTTC
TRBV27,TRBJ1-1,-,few,CASSAGFEAFF,TGTGCCAGCAGTGCCGGGTTTGAAGCTTTCTTT
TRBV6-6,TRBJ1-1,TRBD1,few,CASSYSNRGITEAFF,TGTGCCAGCAGTTACTCAAACAGGGGAATCACTGAAGCTTTCTTT
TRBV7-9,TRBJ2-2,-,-,CASSLENTGELFF,TGTGCCAGCAGCTTAGAGAACACCGGGGAGCTGTTTTTT
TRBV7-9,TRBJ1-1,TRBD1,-,CASSPQGAVNTEAFF,TGTGCCAGCAGCCCACAGGGGGCGGTGAACACTGAAGCTTTCTTT